Shown below are 26 T cell receptor beta chains from a single sample sequenced in a study of blood T cell repertoires in COVID-19 (dated by TCRdb to the early 2020s). Library method: the immunoSEQ multiplex PCR assay. What TCRdb holds here is the immuneACCESS table cut down to in-frame rearrangements. Part of the clones is not present; checked against another copy, under half of the missing clones reflect an unresolved V gene, and the others are unexplained. The sample table lists approximately 240,000 clones, roughly 91% of them with a count of one. Jointly, the top ten make up roughly 0.89% of the sample. Sequences were obtained from peripheral blood. These receptors originate from a man between 25 and 39 years old with COVID-19, enrolled during active disease.

The chain combines TRBV30 with TRBJ2-4; D not resolved. This CDR3 has 15 residues. Germline V gene sequence: CDR1 GTSNPN, CDR2 SVGIG (reference sequence). V shed 4 bases and J shed 1 base, with 14 bases lying between them. In DNA form, the CDR3 reads TGTGCCTGGATGGAGATTGAATTGGCCAAAAACATTCAGTACTTC. This codes for CAWMEIELAKNIQYF.

This rearrangement joins TRBV7-9 to TRBJ2-5; D is unresolved. The germline gives CDR1 SEHNR, CDR2 FQNEAQ (reference sequence). The CDR3 spans 13 residues. V lost 7 bases and J lost 0, with 9 bases in between. The chain's CDR3 is CASNSGHQETQYF. DNA for the CDR3: TGTGCCAGCAACAGTGGCCACCAAGAGACCCAGTACTTC.

A single count supports this clone. This chain connects TRBV3-1 (or the pseudogene TRBV3-2) to TRBJ2-7; TRBD2 is a possible D gene (7 bases). Germline lookup yields CDR1 LGHDT and CDR2 YNNKEL (reference sequence). The CDR3 is 16 residues long. The V end was cut by 1 base, the J end by 3 bases, with 16 bases between. CDR3 sequence (DNA): TGTGCCAGCAGCCAAGTTGCTGCGGGGGCCGGCTACGAGCAGTACTTC. Translation: CASSQVAAGAGYEQYF.

The V gene is TRBV11-3, the J gene TRBJ2-1; TRBD1 might be the D (5 bases). CDR1 and CDR2 (germline): SGHNT, YENEEA. The length of the CDR3 is 12 residues. Trimming cost V 5 bases and J 8 bases, with 10 bases left between them. The CDR3 region has the DNA TGTGCCAGCAGCCAGGGTCCGCATGAGCAGTTCTTC. Protein sequence: CASSQGPHEQFF. Full variable domain (rest looked up from reference TRBV11-3 and TRBJ2-1): EAGVVQSPRYKIIEKKQPVAFWCNPISGHNTLYWYLQNLGQGPELLIRYENEEAVDDSQLPKDRFSAERLKGVDSTLKIQPAELGDSAVYLCASSQGPHEQFFGPGTRLTVL.

J is TRBJ1-4 and V is TRBV11-2; D ambiguous. Germline V lookup: CDR1 SGHAT, CDR2 FQNNGV. The CDR3 sequence is 14 residues long. Trimming cost V 6 bases and J 5 bases, with 13 bases left between them. CDR3 sequence (DNA): TGTGCCAGCAGGCGTCTTGGAGCGAATGAAAAACTGTTTTTT. Amino acid sequence: CASRRLGANEKLFF.

The chain is built from TRBV15 and TRBJ1-2, with D perhaps matching TRBD1 (5 bases). Between the trimmed V and J ends, which lost 0 bases and 3 bases, there was a span of 20 bases. This CDR3 comprises 18 residues. Germline V gene sequence: CDR1 LNHNV, CDR2 YYDKDF (reference sequence). Written as DNA, the CDR3 is TGTGCCACCAGCAGAGATCTTATGGGTGGAGGAGGGGACTATGGCTACACCTTC. This gives the protein CATSRDLMGGGGDYGYTF. Together with reference TRBV15 and TRBJ1-2, the CDR3 gives the full variable domain: DAMVIQNPRYQVTQFGKPVTLSCSQTLNHNVMYWYQQKSSQAPKLLFHYYDKDFNNEADTPDNFQSRRPNTSFCFLDIRSPGLGDTAMYLCATSRDLMGGGGDYGYTFGSGTRLTVV.

The chain has TRBV2 and TRBJ1-1, with a possible D match to TRBD1 (6 bases). The length of the CDR3 is 12 residues. V was cut by 7 bases and J by 4 bases, with 10 bases left in between. Looked up from germline, CDR1 is SNHLY and CDR2 is FYNNEI. The CDR3 coding sequence is TGTGCCAGCAAAATGACAGGCACTGAAGCTTTCTTT. Translating gives CASKMTGTEAFF.

This chain links TRBV3-1 (or the pseudogene TRBV3-2) with TRBJ2-4; 9 positions agree with TRBD1. Trimming cost V 6 bases and J 6 bases; bases outside gene matches: 6. Germline V lookup: CDR1 LGHDT, CDR2 YNNKEL (reference sequence). CDR3 length: 14 amino acids. The CDR3 is CASSSTGGRNIQYF. As DNA, the CDR3 is TGTGCCAGCAGTTCAACAGGGGGCAGAAACATTCAGTACTTC.

The chain links TRBV19 to TRBJ2-5; 11 bases are a match to TRBD2. Germline-derived CDR1 and CDR2 are LNHDA and SQIVND (reference sequence). The CDR3 totals 16 residues. J was trimmed by 0 bases and V by 3 bases; bases with no gene match: 3. CDR3 DNA: TGTGCCAGTAGTATCAGACTAGCGGGGTACCAAGAGACCCAGTACTTC. Amino acid sequence: CASSIRLAGYQETQYF.

The chain links TRBV11-3 to TRBJ1-6; D not resolved. Germline V gene lookup returns CDR1 SGHNT and CDR2 YENEEA. Trimming removed 5 bases at V and 10 bases at J, with 12 bases between. The CDR3 sequence is 13 residues long. CDR3 loop: CASSGQAGSPLHF. CDR3 DNA: TGTGCCAGCAGCGGGCAAGCAGGATCACCCCTCCACTTT.

The rearrangement uses TRBV3-1 (or the pseudogene TRBV3-2) and TRBJ2-6; D unclear. The CDR3 totals 15 residues. The germline CDR1 and CDR2 sequences are LGHDT and YNNKEL (reference sequence). V was pared by 3 bases and J by 0 bases, with 6 bases between. The CDR3 reads CASSHWPSGANVLTF. CDR3 bases: TGTGCCAGCAGCCATTGGCCCTCTGGGGCCAACGTCCTGACTTTC.

Only one count was recorded for this clone. The chain is built from TRBV11-2 and TRBJ2-5; a possible D gene is TRBD1 (6 bases). V gave up 5 bases and J gave up 3 bases, with 10 bases separating them. The CDR3 totals 13 residues. Germline-derived CDR1 and CDR2 are SGHAT and FQNNGV. Written as DNA, the CDR3 is TGTGCCAGCAGCCCAGGGACAAAAGAGACCCAGTACTTC. Protein product: CASSPGTKETQYF.

V usage is TRBV11-1 and J usage is TRBJ2-7, with TRBD2 matching over 7 bases. Per germline, CDR1 SGHAT and CDR2 FQDESV (reference sequence). V dropped 2 bases and J dropped 4; count of bases not matched to a gene: 2. CDR3 length equals 13 residues. As DNA, the CDR3 is TGTGCCAGCAGCTTAATCGGGGGGTACGAGCAGTACTTC. Translated: CASSLIGGYEQYF.

V is TRBV19 and J is TRBJ1-2; weak D call: TRBD1 (5 bases). The germline V gene encodes CDR1 LNHDA and CDR2 SQIVND (reference sequence). V lost 8 bases and J 2 bases, leaving 9 bases between the germline ends. This CDR3 is built from 12 residues. DNA for the CDR3: TGTGCCAGTTCGGACAAAAACTATGGCTACACCTTC. Its protein product is CASSDKNYGYTF. The full variable domain, its missing parts supplied by reference TRBV19 and TRBJ1-2, is DGGITQSPKYLFRKEGQNVTLSCEQNLNHDAMYWYRQDPGQGLRLIYYSQIVNDFQKGDIAEGYSVSREKKESFPLTVTSAQKNPTAFYLCASSDKNYGYTFGSGTRLTVV.

The chain combines TRBV7-9 with TRBJ2-1; 12 positions match TRBD2. This CDR3 has 19 residues. Unmatched junction bases numbered 14, after V lost 4 bases and J lost 4 bases. Germline assignment: CDR1 SEHNR and CDR2 FQNEAQ (reference sequence). DNA of the CDR3: TGTGCCAGCAGCTCCTCCTTCAACTCTAGCGGGGGGGTGTACAATGAGCAGTTCTTC. It encodes CASSSSFNSSGGVYNEQFF.

The gene calls are TRBV14 and TRBJ2-2; TRBD1 might be the D (6 bases). There are 17 residues in the CDR3. Per germline, CDR1 SGHDN and CDR2 FVKESK. Trimming cost V 1 base and J 2 bases, with 14 bases left between them. CDR3 DNA: TGTGCCAGCAGCCAAGGTCTTTGGACAGCTAACACCGGGGAGCTGTTTTTT. Translated: CASSQGLWTANTGELFF.

This chain links TRBV6-5 with TRBJ2-5; TRBD2 might be the D (6 bases). This CDR3 contains 14 residues. Trimming stripped 2 bases from V and 5 bases from J, with 12 bases between. Germline assignment: CDR1 MNHEY and CDR2 SVGAGI. The CDR3, as DNA: TGTGCCAGCAGTTACGAGGCCCGGGGGGAGACCCAGTACTTC. As protein: CASSYEARGETQYF.

The chain joins TRBV4-1 to TRBJ1-1, with a possible D match to TRBD1 (5 bases). Trimming left V 1 base short and J 5 bases short, with 26 bases between. The germline CDR1 and CDR2 sequences are MGHRA and YSYEKL. CDR3 size: 19 residues. This chain's CDR3 is CASSQVEGVGEILRTEAFF. In DNA, the CDR3 is TGCGCCAGCAGCCAAGTAGAAGGGGTCGGAGAGATCTTACGGACTGAAGCTTTCTTT.

The chain couples TRBV14 to TRBJ2-1; weak D call: TRBD1 (6 bases). The CDR3 runs 11 residues. V gave up 10 bases and J gave up 4 bases, with 8 bases separating them. Germline V gives CDR1 SGHDN, CDR2 FVKESK. CDR3 sequence: CATGQYNEQFF. The CDR3 DNA reads as TGTGCCACCGGACAGTACAATGAGCAGTTCTTC.

This chain joins TRBV5-4 and TRBJ2-2; TRBD2 matches 13 bases. V dropped 4 bases and J dropped 7; count of bases not matched to a gene: 4. This CDR3 contains 15 residues. Germline CDR1 is SGHNT and CDR2 is YYREEE (reference sequence). The CDR3 region has the DNA TGTGCCAGCAGCCTGGGACTAGCGGGGATCGGGGAGCTGTTTTTT. This codes for CASSLGLAGIGELFF.

The chain joins TRBV19 to TRBJ2-1; 8 bases align to TRBD1. CDR1 and CDR2 (germline): LNHDA, SQIVND (reference sequence). Germline trimming cut 3 bases from V and 5 bases from J; bases unmatched to any gene: 6. The CDR3 runs 15 residues. This CDR3 reads CASSIDRGPNNEQFF. The CDR3 nucleotides read TGTGCCAGTAGTATTGACAGGGGACCTAACAATGAGCAGTTCTTC.

The chain recombines TRBV3-1 (or the pseudogene TRBV3-2) with TRBJ2-1; D is undetermined. V was cut by 4 bases and J by 5 bases, with 6 bases left in between. Germline CDR1 reads LGHDT; CDR2 reads YNNKEL (reference sequence). The CDR3 has 12 residues. The CDR3 coding sequence is TGTGCCAGCAGCCCTTCGGACAATGAGCAGTTCTTC. Its translation: CASSPSDNEQFF.

CDR3 DNA sequence: TGCGCCAGCAGTCCCGGACAGGGGGAGCACACCTACGAGCAGTACTTC. Translation: CASSPGQGEHTYEQYF. V gene TRBV23-1 combines with J gene TRBJ2-7; TRBD1 agrees at 10 bases. TRBV23-1 is known as an ORF, though its function is uncertain. J gave up 2 bases and V 4 bases, and 8 bases lay outside the gene matches. CDR3 size: 16 residues.

The chain combines TRBV10-3 with TRBJ1-3; D unresolved. Germline V gene lookup returns CDR1 ENHRY and CDR2 SYGVKD. This CDR3 region has 16 residues. V was pared by 3 bases and J by 0 bases, with 12 bases between. CDR3 in amino acids: CAISESRLRSGNTIYF. For the CDR3, the DNA is TGTGCCATCAGTGAATCGCGGCTGCGCTCTGGAAACACCATATATTTT.

Only a few counts were recorded for this clone. The V and J genes are TRBV10-1 and TRBJ1-2; no reliable D call. Germline-derived CDR1 and CDR2 are WNHNN and SYGVQD (reference sequence). The CDR3 is 13 residues long. The V gene lost 2 bases and the J gene lost 3 bases, with 7 bases spanning the gap. Here the CDR3 DNA reads TGCGCCAGCAGTGAGCGCGGCCACTATGGCTACACCTTC. The encoded protein is CASSERGHYGYTF.

This clone was recorded once. The chain couples TRBV10-3 to TRBJ1-1; 9 bases line up with TRBD1. The germline V gene encodes CDR1 ENHRY and CDR2 SYGVKD. CDR3 length: 12 residues. J lost 10 bases, V lost 2 bases, and 2 bases had no gene match. CDR3 bases: TGTGCCATCAGTGAGGGGACAGGGTCAGCTTTCTTT. Residues: CAISEGTGSAFF.